Each of the 25 T cell receptor beta chains below was sequenced from the same sample in a study of shared clonotypes between healthy human individuals. Terminally differentiated effector memory CD45RA+ cells were excluded from the naive CD8 cells, which were CD45RO-negative and positively selected for CCR7. Here immunoSEQ multiplex PCR was the method, and the copy in TCRdb shows in-frame clones only, minus some. The repertoire holds about 2,200,000 clones, with about 92% as singletons. Sequenced input: naive CD8+ T cells from PBMCs. The receptors originated from a man aged 18 to 29 in good health. Some clones in this sample may be carry-over from other donors' samples.

The chain employs TRBV5-4 and TRBJ2-2; 8 bases align to TRBD2. This CDR3 comprises 16 residues. The germline V gene encodes CDR1 SGHNT and CDR2 YYREEE (reference sequence). After removal of 4 bases from V and 2 bases from J, the junction contained 7 bases not matched to a gene. This chain's CDR3 is CASSPPVAGNTGELFF. The CDR3 DNA follows: TGTGCCAGCAGCCCGCCGGTAGCGGGAAACACCGGGGAGCTGTTTTTT.

Turning to this clone: The same CDR3 can be traced to other DNA sequences in this sample. J is TRBJ2-2 and V is TRBV27, with 7 bases identical to TRBD2. The germline V gene has CDR1 MNHEY and CDR2 SMNVEV (reference sequence). The CDR3 has 14 residues. With V trimmed by 5 bases and J by 5 bases, 5 bases remained unmatched. The chain's CDR3 is CASSPLGGTGELFF. The CDR3 region has the DNA TGTGCCAGCAGTCCCCTGGGGGGGACCGGGGAGCTGTTTTTT.

Here the CDR3 reads CASGPPYNEQFF. The CDR3 DNA sequence: TGTGCCAGCGGCCCGCCCTACAATGAGCAGTTCTTC. The chain joins TRBV25-1 to TRBJ2-1, with D unclear. V lost 8 bases and J lost 2, with 7 bases in between. The CDR3 contains 12 residues. Germline CDR1 is MGHDK and CDR2 is SYGVNS. The whole variable domain, filled in from reference TRBV25-1 and TRBJ2-1, reads EADIYQTPRYLVIGTGKKITLECSQTMGHDKMYWYQQDPGMELHLIHYSYGVNSTEKGDLSSESTVSRIRTEHFPLTLESARPSHTSQYLCASGPPYNEQFFGPGTRLTVL.

The chain couples TRBV19 to TRBJ2-1; TRBD1 agrees at 8 bases. J gave up 7 bases and V 4 bases, and 3 bases lay outside the gene matches. Germline CDR1 LNHDA, CDR2 SQIVND (reference sequence). The CDR3 extends over 13 amino acids. CDR3 DNA: TGTGCCAGTAGTAACAGGGGGGTAAATGAGCAGTTCTTC. It is translated as CASSNRGVNEQFF.

This clone appeared once. The V call is TRBV9, the J call TRBJ2-7; D is perhaps TRBD2 (5 bases). This CDR3 is 14 amino acids long. V lost 4 bases, J lost 2 bases, and 13 bases lay in between. Germline CDR1 SGDLS, CDR2 YYNGEE. The chain's CDR3 is CASSLESGAYEQYF. The CDR3 bases are TGTGCCAGCAGCCTAGAGAGCGGAGCCTACGAGCAGTACTTC.

The chain is built from TRBV28 and TRBJ2-2; perhaps TRBD2 as D (5 bases). This CDR3 comprises 15 residues. V was pared by 8 bases and J by 3 bases, with 16 bases between. Germline CDR1 reads MDHEN; CDR2 reads SYDVKM. CDR3 coding DNA: TGTGCCAGCTCCGAACTTCTGGAGGACACCGGGGAGCTGTTTTTT. Translation: CASSELLEDTGELFF.

V gene TRBV5-1 combines with J gene TRBJ2-5, with D perhaps matching TRBD1 (6 bases). The CDR3 is 15 residues long. V was trimmed by 0 bases and J by 5 bases, leaving 14 bases between them. Germline V gene lookup returns CDR1 SGHRS and CDR2 YFSETQ. DNA of the CDR3: TGCGCCAGCAGCTTGGCGGGGATGGGGGCGGAGACCCAGTACTTC. This encodes CASSLAGMGAETQYF. Variable domain in full (rest from reference TRBV5-1 and TRBJ2-5): KAGVTQTPRYLIKTRGQQVTLSCSPISGHRSVSWYQQTPGQGLQFLFEYFSETQRNKGNFPGRFSGRQFSNSRSEMNVSTLELGDSALYLCASSLAGMGAETQYFGPGTRLLVL.

The chain combines TRBV6-1 with TRBJ2-7; perhaps TRBD1 as D (6 bases). This CDR3 contains 13 residues. Germline V gene lookup returns CDR1 MNHNS and CDR2 SASEGT. The V and J ends lost 8 bases and 3 bases respectively, with 14 bases between them. For the CDR3, the DNA is TGTGCCAGCCTTCACGGACAGAGCTACGAGCAGTACTTC. Amino acids: CASLHGQSYEQYF.

V usage is TRBV7-8 and J usage is TRBJ1-6, with D hard to call. V gave up 5 bases and J gave up 7 bases, with 12 bases separating them. CDR1 is SGHVS and CDR2 is FQNEAQ in the germline V gene. The CDR3 is 14 amino acids. Written as DNA, the CDR3 is TGTGCCAGCAGCCGGCGGGAGTCGAATTCACCCCTCCACTTT. This sequence encodes CASSRRESNSPLHF.

About this clone itself: Other DNA sequences in the same sample also yield this CDR3. V and J are TRBV29-1 and TRBJ2-7; either TRBD1 or TRBD2 may supply D (5 bases each). Germline V gene sequence: CDR1 SQVTM, CDR2 ANQGSEA. With 6 bases removed from V and 3 bases from J, the gap between germline ends came to 6 bases. This CDR3 comprises 10 residues. In DNA, the CDR3 is TGCAGCGTGGGGGACTACGAGCAGTACTTC. It specifies CSVGDYEQYF.

This chain uses TRBV19 with TRBJ1-4; TRBD1 aligns across 7 bases. V lost 7 bases to trimming and J lost 11 bases; unmatched junction nucleotides: 19. The CDR3 totals 16 residues. Germline V gene sequence: CDR1 LNHDA, CDR2 SQIVND (reference sequence). The CDR3 is CASKPPAPTGRRKLFF. The CDR3 bases are TGTGCCAGTAAACCCCCTGCCCCGACAGGGAGGCGCAAACTGTTTTTT.

CDR3 in amino acids: CASSDGLKPYEQYF. The CDR3, as DNA: TGTGCCAGTTCAGACGGATTAAAACCCTACGAGCAGTACTTC. The genes are TRBV27 and TRBJ2-7; D not certain. V lost 9 bases and J 2 bases, leaving 17 bases between the germline ends. The germline gives CDR1 MNHEY, CDR2 SMNVEV (reference sequence). The CDR3 is 14 amino acids.

J is TRBJ2-1 and V is TRBV4-3; TRBD1 or TRBD2 may be the D gene (5 bases each). CDR3 length equals 15 residues. The V gene's germline CDR1 is LGHNA and CDR2 YSLEER. V was shortened by 4 bases and J by 2 bases, with 12 bases between the two germline ends. CDR3: CASSPGTTTYNEQFF. DNA for the CDR3: TGCGCCAGCAGCCCCGGGACGACAACCTACAATGAGCAGTTCTTC.

The CDR3 DNA is TGTGCCATCAGTGAACAGTCGGGCCCTATCTATGGCTACACCTTC. Translated: CAISEQSGPIYGYTF. The chain employs TRBV10-3 and TRBJ1-2; no clear D gene. Trimming left V 3 bases short and J 4 bases short, with 15 bases between. This CDR3 is 15 amino acids long. Germline CDR1 ENHRY, CDR2 SYGVKD.

The rearrangement joins TRBV2 to TRBJ1-2; D perhaps matches TRBD1 (6 bases). The CDR3 runs to 14 residues. Germline V gene lookup returns CDR1 SNHLY and CDR2 FYNNEI. V was trimmed by 3 bases and J by 4 bases, leaving 12 bases between them. The CDR3 DNA follows: TGTGCCAGCAGTGACAGGGGTCCTGCCTATGGCTACACCTTC. Amino acid sequence: CASSDRGPAYGYTF.

This rearrangement joins TRBV27 to TRBJ2-7; D remains ambiguous. CDR1 is MNHEY, CDR2 SMNVEV, per germline (reference sequence). The CDR3 loop spans 13 amino acids. Trimming shortened V by 4 bases and J by 5 bases, and 12 bases separated the two germline ends. The CDR3 loop is CASSSRARDEQYF. The DNA of the CDR3 is TGTGCCAGCAGTTCCCGGGCCCGCGACGAGCAGTACTTC.

The chain recombines TRBV15 with TRBJ1-1, with TRBD1 identical over 8 bases. The length of the CDR3 is 14 residues. Losses at the gene ends were 4 bases for V and 5 bases for J; bases not matched to a gene: 6. The germline gives CDR1 LNHNV, CDR2 YYDKDF (reference sequence). The CDR3 is CATSTTGEETEAFF. Written as DNA, the CDR3 is TGTGCCACCAGCACGACAGGGGAGGAAACTGAAGCTTTCTTT.

The V and J genes are TRBV6-4 and TRBJ2-7; 9 positions match TRBD1. J lost 3 bases, V lost 10 bases, and 10 bases had no gene match. Germline V gives CDR1 MRHNA, CDR2 SNTAGT. The CDR3 covers 14 residues. DNA for the CDR3: TGTGCCATCACGGGGACAGGGACAGGCTACGAGCAGTACTTC. This codes for CAITGTGTGYEQYF.

V and J are TRBV14 and TRBJ1-2; 7 nucleotides align to TRBD1. Per germline, CDR1 SGHDN and CDR2 FVKESK. J lost 4 bases, V lost 4 bases, and 9 bases had no gene match. This CDR3 is built from 15 residues. CDR3 sequence (DNA): TGTGCCAGCAGCCTGACAGGGTATCACGGCTATGGCTACACCTTC. Residues: CASSLTGYHGYGYTF.

The rearrangement joins TRBV9 to TRBJ2-7, with unresolved D. Trimming pared 4 bases from V and 2 bases from J, leaving 13 bases between. This CDR3 has 14 residues. Germline V lookup: CDR1 SGDLS, CDR2 YYNGEE. CDR3 sequence: CASSSRHGAYEQYF. CDR3 DNA: TGTGCCAGCAGCTCGCGACACGGAGCCTACGAGCAGTACTTC. Together with reference TRBV9 and TRBJ2-7, the CDR3 gives the full variable domain: DSGVTQTPKHLITATGQRVTLRCSPRSGDLSVYWYQQSLDQGLQFLIQYYNGEERAKGNILERFSAQQFPDLHSELNLSSLELGDSALYFCASSSRHGAYEQYFGPGTRLTVT.

The chain employs TRBV4-1 and TRBJ1-1; no clear D. V lost 1 base and J 7 bases, leaving 16 bases between the germline ends. Per the germline V gene, CDR1 is MGHRA and CDR2 is YSYEKL. This CDR3 has 15 amino acids. CDR3 in DNA: TGCGCCAGCAGCCAAGTCCCGCTCCGGCAGGTTGAAGCTTTCTTT. As protein: CASSQVPLRQVEAFF.

This chain uses TRBV5-4 with TRBJ2-6; TRBD1 aligns across 8 bases. V shed 4 bases, J shed 3 bases, and the junction held 6 bases outside the gene matches. Per the germline V gene, CDR1 is SGHNT and CDR2 is YYREEE (reference sequence). This CDR3 is built from 16 residues. The CDR3, as DNA: TGTGCCAGCAGCCTGCAGGGGGCGGTTGGGGCCAACGTCCTGACTTTC. This encodes CASSLQGAVGANVLTF.

The chain uses TRBV27 and TRBJ2-1, with 8 bases fitting TRBD1. Germline V gene sequence: CDR1 MNHEY, CDR2 SMNVEV (reference sequence). Trimming took 8 bases from V and 9 from J; bases not matched to a gene: 9. CDR3 length: 13 residues. The CDR3 region is CASAPGQVLEQFF. CDR3 in DNA: TGTGCCAGCGCCCCGGGACAGGTTCTTGAGCAGTTCTTC.

This clone was seen only once. Other DNA variants within this sample encode the same CDR3. This chain uses TRBV7-9 with TRBJ2-3; D is undetermined. The V gene's germline CDR1 is SEHNR and CDR2 FQNEAQ (reference sequence). Trimming shortened V by 5 bases and J by 5 bases, and 8 bases separated the two germline ends. The length of the CDR3 is 12 residues. The CDR3, as DNA: TGTGCCAGCAGCCCCCTGGGAGATACGCAGTATTTT. Residues: CASSPLGDTQYF.

The chain couples TRBV15 to TRBJ2-1; TRBD1 aligns across 8 bases. The CDR3 has 14 residues. Germline V CDR1 and CDR2: LNHNV, YYDKDF (reference sequence). V lost 4 bases and J lost 7; bases outside the gene matches: 6. The CDR3 region is CATSTRTGQNEQFF. The DNA for the CDR3 is TGTGCCACCAGCACCCGGACAGGGCAGAATGAGCAGTTCTTC.